Shown below are 4 T cell receptor beta chains from a single sample sequenced in a study of OX40 agonist ivuxolimab in advanced cancers. Some clones are missing from TCRdb's copy, which holds only in-frame ones; the method was immunoSEQ multiplex PCR. The sample carries fewer than 65,000 clones, 94% recorded once. The input for sequencing was CD4+ or CD8+ T cells sorted from blood, taken in a trial of the OX40 agonist ivuxolimab. These receptor sequences come from an adult with an advanced solid tumor such as melanoma, head and neck, liver or kidney cancer.

The rearrangement joins TRBV11-2 to TRBJ1-4; 11 nucleotides line up with TRBD1. The CDR3 length is 15 residues. CDR1 is SGHAT, CDR2 FQNNGV, per germline. The J segment lost 8 bases and the V segment lost 5 bases, leaving 7 bases of the junction unmatched. In nucleotides, the CDR3 is TGTGCCAGCAGCGCACGGGACAGGGGGAGAGAAAAACTGTTTTTT. It yields the protein CASSARDRGREKLFF.

The V call is TRBV29-1, the J call TRBJ1-1, with TRBD1 identical over 7 bases. CDR3 length equals 14 residues. V lost 3 bases, J lost 5 bases, and 9 bases stayed unmatched. Looked up from germline, CDR1 is SQVTM and CDR2 is ANQGSEA. The CDR3, as DNA: TGCAGCGTTGACCGGACAGGAGGGGGAACTGAAGCTTTCTTT. Amino acids: CSVDRTGGGTEAFF.

This sequence joins TRBV27 and TRBJ2-3; D may be TRBD1 or TRBD2 (5 bases each). The germline CDR1 and CDR2 sequences are MNHEY and SMNVEV (reference sequence). CDR3 length: 16 residues. Trimming removed 3 bases at V and 6 bases at J, with 19 bases between. CDR3: CASSLIYGPGTDTQYF. The CDR3 bases are TGTGCCAGCAGTTTGATCTACGGCCCTGGGACGGATACGCAGTATTTT.

The chain joins TRBV15 to TRBJ1-2; D gene ambiguous. The V gene's germline CDR1 is LNHNV and CDR2 YYDKDF (reference sequence). The CDR3 extends over 17 amino acids. V was cut by 1 base and J by 0 bases, with 15 bases left in between. In nucleotides, the CDR3 is TGTGCCACCAGCAGAGGGGCAGGATGGTTGTCTAACTATGGCTACACCTTC. Protein product: CATSRGAGWLSNYGYTF.